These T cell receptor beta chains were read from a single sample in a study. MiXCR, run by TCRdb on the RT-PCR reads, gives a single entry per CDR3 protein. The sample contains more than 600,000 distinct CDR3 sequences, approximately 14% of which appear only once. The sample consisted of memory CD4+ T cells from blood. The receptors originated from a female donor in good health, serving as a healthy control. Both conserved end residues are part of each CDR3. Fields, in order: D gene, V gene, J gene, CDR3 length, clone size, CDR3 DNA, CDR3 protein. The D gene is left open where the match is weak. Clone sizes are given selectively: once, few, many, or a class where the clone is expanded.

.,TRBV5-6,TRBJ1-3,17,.,TGTGCCAGCAGCTTGAACGGGGCACCTACCTCTGGAAACACCATATATTTT,CASSLNGAPTSGNTIYF
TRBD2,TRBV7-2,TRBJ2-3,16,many,TGTGCCAGCAGCTTACTAGCGGGGTCCTTAACAGATACGCAGTATTTT,CASSLLAGSLTDTQYF
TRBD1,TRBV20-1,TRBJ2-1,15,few,TGCAGTGCTAGAGATAAGAGACAGGGGGACAATGAGCAGTTCTTC,CSARDKRQGDNEQFF
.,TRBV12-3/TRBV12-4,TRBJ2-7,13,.,TGTGCCAGCAGCACGACCCCCGCCGCACAGCAGTACTTC,CASSTTPAAQQYF
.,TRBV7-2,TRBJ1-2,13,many,TGTGCCAGCGCGGAAAACAGCCTTTATGGCTACACCTTC,CASAENSLYGYTF
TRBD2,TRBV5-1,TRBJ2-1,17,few,TGCGCCAGCAGCCATCCCGCGGGAGGGGGCTCCTACAATGAGCAGTTCTTC,CASSHPAGGGSYNEQFF
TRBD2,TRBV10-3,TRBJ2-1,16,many,TGTGCCATCAGTTCCTTTACTAGCGGGAGTAGCAATGAGCAGTTCTTC,CAISSFTSGSSNEQFF
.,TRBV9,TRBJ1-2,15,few,TGTGCCAGCAGCGTAGCTTATCCGGGCGGGTCCGGCTACACCTTC,CASSVAYPGGSGYTF
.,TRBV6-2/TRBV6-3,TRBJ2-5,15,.,TGTGCCAGCAGTTATCGGGGATCCCAGGGGGAGACCCAGTACTTC,CASSYRGSQGETQYF
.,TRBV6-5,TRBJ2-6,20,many,TGTGCCAGCAGTTACTCGAGGTTTGCCAGAGCGTACTCTGGGGCCAACGTCCTGACTTTC,CASSYSRFARAYSGANVLTF
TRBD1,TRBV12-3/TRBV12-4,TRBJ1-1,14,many,TGTGCCAGCAGTGGGGACAGGGGGAGGACTGAAGCTTTCTTT,CASSGDRGRTEAFF
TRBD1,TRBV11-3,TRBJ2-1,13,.,TGTGCCAGCAGCTCGAACAGGGGACATGAGCAGTTCTTC,CASSSNRGHEQFF
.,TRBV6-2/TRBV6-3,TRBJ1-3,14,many,TGTGCCAGCATATTCGACAGCTCTGGAAACACCATATATTTT,CASIFDSSGNTIYF
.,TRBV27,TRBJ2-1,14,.,TGTGCCAGCAGTTTAGGACTCCACCTAGGGGAGCAGTTCTTC,CASSLGLHLGEQFF
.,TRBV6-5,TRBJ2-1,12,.,TGTGCCAGCAGTACCCAACCCAATGAGCAGTTCTTC,CASSTQPNEQFF
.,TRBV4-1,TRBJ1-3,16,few,TGCGCCAGCAGCCAATGGGCAGACTACTTTGGAAACACCATATATTTT,CASSQWADYFGNTIYF
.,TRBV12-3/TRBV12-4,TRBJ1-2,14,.,TGTGCCAGCAGTTTACACGGCAGGGAGTACGGCTACACCTTC,CASSLHGREYGYTF
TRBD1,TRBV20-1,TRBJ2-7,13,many,TGCAGTGCCCAGGACAGGTTCTCCTACGAGCAGTACTTC,CSAQDRFSYEQYF
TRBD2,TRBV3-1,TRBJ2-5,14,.,TGTGCCAGCAGGGCTAGCGGGAGCTTTGGGACCCAGTACTTC,CASRASGSFGTQYF
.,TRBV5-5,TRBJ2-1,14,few,TGTGCCAGCATCCGGGACTCCTGGACCAATGAGCAGTTCTTC,CASIRDSWTNEQFF
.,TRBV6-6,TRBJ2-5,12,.,TGTGCCAGCAGTACGGAGCGGAGAGACCCCTACTTC,CASSTERRDPYF
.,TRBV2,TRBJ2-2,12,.,TGTGCCAGCAGTAAAGAGGTCGGGGAGCTGTTTTTT,CASSKEVGELFF
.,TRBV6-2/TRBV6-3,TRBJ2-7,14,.,TGTGCCAGCAGTTACACGGGAAGGGGATACGAGCAGTACTTC,CASSYTGRGYEQYF
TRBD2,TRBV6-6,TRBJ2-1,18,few,TGTGCCAGCAGTTATAGAGGACTAGCGGGAGAAGGAGGGAATGAGCAGTTCTTC,CASSYRGLAGEGGNEQFF
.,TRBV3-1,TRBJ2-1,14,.,TGTGCCGCTAGTGAGCCGGGGGGCAACAATGAGCAGTTCTTC,CAASEPGGNNEQFF
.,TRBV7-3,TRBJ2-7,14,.,TGTGCCAGCAGCCCATGGAGGGACCGCAACGAGCAGTACTTC,CASSPWRDRNEQYF
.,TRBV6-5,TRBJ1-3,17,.,TGTGCCAGTTGGGAAAAGGGGCAGGCCTACTCTGGAAACACCATATATTTT,CASWEKGQAYSGNTIYF
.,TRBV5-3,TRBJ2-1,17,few,TGTGCCAGAAGCTTGGTTAACAGGCGACCCTCCTACAATGAGCAGTTCTTC,CARSLVNRRPSYNEQFF
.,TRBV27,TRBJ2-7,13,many,TGTGCCAGCAGTGGGGACTTTCCCTACGAGCAGTACTTC,CASSGDFPYEQYF
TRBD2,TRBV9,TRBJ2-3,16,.,TGTGCCAGCAGCGTCTCCGGGACTAGCCCCACAGATACGCAGTATTTT,CASSVSGTSPTDTQYF
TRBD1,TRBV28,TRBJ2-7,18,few,TGTGCCAGCGGAGACCAACAGGGGGCAACCAGGCGGGGCTACGAGCAGTACTTC,CASGDQQGATRRGYEQYF
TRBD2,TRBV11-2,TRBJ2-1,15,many,TGTGCCAGCAGCTTAGCGGGACTAGCGGGAGGTGAGCAGTTCTTC,CASSLAGLAGGEQFF
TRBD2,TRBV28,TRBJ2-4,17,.,TGTGCCAGCAGTTTATTGACTAGCGGGGACAGCAATGACATTCAGTACTTC,CASSLLTSGDSNDIQYF
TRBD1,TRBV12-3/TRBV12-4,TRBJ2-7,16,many,TGTGCCAGCAACCTCAACACGGGACAGGGCTCCTACGAGCAGTACTTC,CASNLNTGQGSYEQYF
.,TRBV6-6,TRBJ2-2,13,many,TGTGCCAGCAGTTACTCATTCCGGGGGGAGCTGTTTTTT,CASSYSFRGELFF
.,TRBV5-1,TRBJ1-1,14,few,TGCGCCAGCAGCTTGTTTGGCCAGAACACTGAAGCTTTCTTT,CASSLFGQNTEAFF
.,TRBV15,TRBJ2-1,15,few,TGTGCCACCAGCAGGGGCGGAGAGGGCTACAATGAGCAGTTCTTC,CATSRGGEGYNEQFF
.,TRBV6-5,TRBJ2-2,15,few,TGTGCCAGCAGACAGGGAAGCCTCACCACCGGGGAGCTGTTTTTT,CASRQGSLTTGELFF
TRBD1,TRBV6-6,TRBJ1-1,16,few,TGTGCCAGCAGCCAAATGACCGGGACAGCCTACACTGAAGCTTTCTTT,CASSQMTGTAYTEAFF
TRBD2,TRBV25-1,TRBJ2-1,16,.,TGTGCCAGCAGTGAATTAAGGACTAGCGGGAGCGATGAGCAGTTCTTC,CASSELRTSGSDEQFF